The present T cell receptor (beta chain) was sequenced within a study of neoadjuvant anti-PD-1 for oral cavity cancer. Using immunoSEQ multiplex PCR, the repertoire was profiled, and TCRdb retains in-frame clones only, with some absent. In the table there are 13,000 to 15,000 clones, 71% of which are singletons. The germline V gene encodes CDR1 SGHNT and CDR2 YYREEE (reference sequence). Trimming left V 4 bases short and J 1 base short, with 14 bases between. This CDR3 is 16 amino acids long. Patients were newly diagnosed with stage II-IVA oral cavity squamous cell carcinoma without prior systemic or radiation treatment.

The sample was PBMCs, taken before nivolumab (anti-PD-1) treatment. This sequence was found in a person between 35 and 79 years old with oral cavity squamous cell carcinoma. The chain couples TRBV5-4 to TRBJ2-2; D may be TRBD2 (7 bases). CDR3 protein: CASSPGGQLNTGELFF. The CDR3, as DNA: TGTGCCAGCAGCCCGGGGGGACAATTGAACACCGGGGAGCTGTTTTTT. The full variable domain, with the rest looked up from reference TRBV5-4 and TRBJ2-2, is ETGVTQSPTHLIKTRGQQVTLRCSSQSGHNTVSWYQQALGQGPQFIFQYYREEENGRGNFPPRFSGLQFPNYSSELNVNALELDDSALYLCASSPGGQLNTGELFFGEGSRLTVL.